This T cell receptor beta chain was sequenced during a study of T-cell memory formation after mild COVID-19. Study conclusions and caveats: The appearance of some responding clones in pre-infection memory suggested that cross-reactive memory joined. In second-wave clones peaking day 37, SARS-CoV-2 specificity remained unconfirmed.

In the case of this clonotype: The antigen is unknown.

Constant-segment primers and 5'RACE yielded cDNA libraries for TCR alpha and TCR beta, each carrying sample barcodes and UMIs. TCRdb reprocessed the 5' RACE reads with MiXCR, giving one entry per CDR3 protein. The sample lists roughly 300,000 distinct CDR3 sequences, approximately 13% occurring once. From germline, CDR1 is MNHEY and CDR2 SVGEGT. V lost 5 bases, J lost 4 bases, and 21 bases lay in between. This CDR3 is 17 amino acids long. The sequence was obtained from a young man who had mild COVID-19 (a few samples of this study predate the infection). Cell type and time point are not known. This chain links TRBV6-2 or TRBV6-3 with TRBJ2-1; possibly TRBD2 for D (6 bases). The sequenced sample was PBMCs or a T cell subset sorted from them (not recorded which). The CDR3 is CASSKGYGGQKYNEQFF. CDR3 nucleotide sequence: TGTGCCAGCAGTAAAGGCTACGGGGGTCAAAAATACAATGAGCAGTTCTTC.